The 23 T cell receptor beta chains below come from one sample, sequenced in a study of blood T cell repertoires in COVID-19. Generated by immunoSEQ multiplex PCR, the TCRdb table keeps only in-frame clones and is missing some. The repertoire holds about 62,000 clones, with 76% as singletons. Sequencing used peripheral blood. The receptors were gathered from a woman aged 45-60 years with active or convalescent COVID-19.

The rearrangement links TRBV30 to TRBJ1-2; maybe TRBD1 (6 bases). Trimming stripped 0 bases from V and 7 bases from J, with 21 bases between. CDR3 length: 16 amino acids. The germline gives CDR1 GTSNPN, CDR2 SVGIG (reference sequence). The CDR3 is CAWSVSPAGEGFGYTF. The DNA of the CDR3 is TGTGCCTGGAGTGTAAGCCCAGCAGGGGAAGGCTTTGGCTACACCTTC.

The DNA of the CDR3 is TGTGCCAGTAGTAAGACAGGGGGTACCGGGGAGCTGTTTTTT. This codes for CASSKTGGTGELFF. This chain joins TRBV19 and TRBJ2-2; 9 positions match TRBD1. V was clipped by 4 bases and J by 5 bases; unmatched bases: 2. CDR1 is LNHDA and CDR2 is SQIVND in the germline V gene (reference sequence). The CDR3 contains 14 residues.

The J gene is TRBJ2-1, the V gene TRBV5-5; no clear D. This CDR3 has 15 residues. The V end was cut by 2 bases, the J end by 2 bases, with 11 bases between. Germline values: CDR1 SGHKS, CDR2 YYEKEE (reference sequence). The CDR3 loop reads CASSFDGWAYNEQFF. CDR3 nucleotide sequence: TGTGCCAGCAGCTTCGACGGGTGGGCCTACAATGAGCAGTTCTTC. Full variable domain (outside the CDR3, taken from reference TRBV5-5 and TRBJ2-1): DAGVTQSPTHLIKTRGQQVTLRCSPISGHKSVSWYQQVLGQGPQFIFQYYEKEERGRGNFPDRFSARQFPNYSSELNVNALLLGDSALYLCASSFDGWAYNEQFFGPGTRLTVL.

This chain links TRBV6-5 with TRBJ2-5; 8 positions match TRBD1. This CDR3 is built from 14 residues. Per the germline V gene, CDR1 is MNHEY and CDR2 is SVGAGI. Trimming at V came to 5 bases and at J to 3 bases, leaving 5 bases not matched to a gene. CDR3: CASSPTDREETQYF. CDR3 in DNA: TGTGCCAGCAGTCCAACGGACAGGGAAGAGACCCAGTACTTC.

The chain is built from TRBV5-1 and TRBJ1-2; 8 bases align to TRBD1. CDR1 SGHRS and CDR2 YFSETQ come from the germline V gene. With 4 bases clipped from V and 7 bases from J, the junction kept 12 bases outside the gene matches. This CDR3 has 15 amino acids. The DNA of the CDR3 is TGCGCCAGCAGCACGGCTTCCGGACAGGGAGGTGGCTACACCTTC. As protein: CASSTASGQGGGYTF.

The chain recombines TRBV5-6 with TRBJ1-5, with 8 positions matching TRBD1. Trimming at V came to 0 bases and at J to 7 bases, leaving 3 bases not matched to a gene. The CDR3 extends over 14 amino acids. The germline CDR1 and CDR2 sequences are SGHDT and YYEEEE. The CDR3 spells CASSLAGGRQPQHF. The CDR3, as DNA: TGTGCCAGCAGCTTGGCAGGGGGCCGGCAGCCCCAGCATTTT.

The V gene is TRBV9, the J gene TRBJ2-7; 7 nucleotides align to TRBD2. The V segment lost 7 bases and the J segment 3 bases; nucleotides outside the gene matches: 10. The CDR3 is made up of 14 amino acids. Per germline, CDR1 SGDLS and CDR2 YYNGEE. In nucleotides, the CDR3 is TGTGCCAGCTCCCGCGGGAGCGGGAACTACGAGCAGTACTTC. This translates into CASSRGSGNYEQYF.

The J gene is TRBJ1-4, the V gene TRBV25-1, with D maybe TRBD1 (5 bases). Germline loops: CDR1 MGHDK, CDR2 SYGVNS. V was clipped by 8 bases and J by 0 bases, with 13 bases between them. The CDR3 is made up of 15 amino acids. The CDR3 loop is CASSWGGATNEKLFF. The CDR3 DNA sequence: TGTGCCAGCTCCTGGGGGGGGGCAACTAATGAAAAACTGTTTTTT.

CDR3 coding DNA: TGTGCCTCCGGCAATACGGGAGGGCCGGATACGCAGTATTTT. Its protein is CASGNTGGPDTQYF. The chain carries TRBV10-3 and TRBJ2-3, with TRBD2 matching over 8 bases. Germline CDR1 and CDR2: ENHRY and SYGVKD. The CDR3 has 14 residues. After removal of 11 bases from V and 6 bases from J, the junction contained 13 bases not matched to a gene.

The CDR3 is CASSSNVGEKLFF. The DNA for the CDR3 is TGTGCCAGCAGCTCCAACGTCGGGGAAAAACTGTTTTTT. The rearrangement links TRBV7-2 to TRBJ1-4, with unresolved D. This CDR3 is built from 13 residues. Germline V CDR1 and CDR2: SGHTA, FQGNSA. The germline V and J ends were trimmed by 4 bases and 8 bases, with 11 bases remaining between them.

The rearrangement joins TRBV27 to TRBJ1-4; TRBD1 matches 9 bases. The CDR3 runs 15 residues. Trimming at V came to 6 bases and at J to 8 bases, leaving 10 bases not matched to a gene. Germline V gives CDR1 MNHEY, CDR2 SMNVEV (reference sequence). In DNA, the CDR3 is TGTGCCAGCAGCCTTGCCGGGACAGGGCGCGAAAAACTGTTTTTT. Its translation: CASSLAGTGREKLFF.

This rearrangement joins TRBV7-2 to TRBJ2-2; D is unclear. Trimming left V 0 bases short and J 11 bases short, with 10 bases between. The CDR3 is 13 amino acids. CDR1 and CDR2 (germline): SGHTA, FQGNSA. CDR3 bases: TGTGCCAGCAGCTTAGCTCCCGGGTTTGAGCTGTTTTTT. This sequence encodes CASSLAPGFELFF.

In this sample, this clone turned up a few times. The genes are TRBV7-9 and TRBJ2-2; TRBD1 matches at 7 bases. CDR3 length equals 15 residues. Germline CDR1 is SEHNR and CDR2 is FQNEAQ (reference sequence). The V and J ends lost 4 bases and 0 bases, in that order; junction bases with no gene match: 2. The CDR3: CASSSQGANTGELFF. The DNA for the CDR3 is TGTGCCAGCAGCTCGCAGGGGGCGAACACCGGGGAGCTGTTTTTT.

In this sample, this clone turned up a few times. The CDR3 is CASSSGQGLDYTF. The CDR3 nucleotides are TGTGCCAGCAGCTCCGGACAGGGCTTGGACTACACCTTC. This chain connects TRBV7-3 to TRBJ1-2; 8 nucleotides line up with TRBD1. From germline, CDR1 is SGHTA and CDR2 FQGTGA. The CDR3 runs 13 residues. V gave up 4 bases and J gave up 10 bases; unmatched junction bases: 8.

The chain carries TRBV15 and TRBJ1-2; tentatively, D is TRBD1 (5 bases). V lost 0 bases and J lost 6, with 11 bases in between. Looked up from germline, CDR1 is LNHNV and CDR2 is YYDKDF (reference sequence). There are 14 residues in the CDR3. The DNA for the CDR3 is TGTGCCACCAGCAGAGATGGGGCCCCAGATGGCTACACCTTC. As protein: CATSRDGAPDGYTF. Together with reference TRBV15 and TRBJ1-2, the CDR3 gives the full variable domain: DAMVIQNPRYQVTQFGKPVTLSCSQTLNHNVMYWYQQKSSQAPKLLFHYYDKDFNNEADTPDNFQSRRPNTSFCFLDIRSPGLGDTAMYLCATSRDGAPDGYTFGSGTRLTVV.

This rearrangement joins TRBV6-4 to TRBJ2-2, with a weak D call TRBD1 (5 bases). The germline V gene encodes CDR1 MRHNA and CDR2 SNTAGT. V lost 3 bases and J 7 bases, leaving 9 bases between the germline ends. The CDR3 extends over 13 amino acids. CDR3 DNA sequence: TGTGCCAGCAGTGATCAGGGATACGGGGAGCTGTTTTTT. Amino acids: CASSDQGYGELFF.

This clone came up once. The rearrangement uses TRBV11-2 and TRBJ2-7; D possibly corresponds to TRBD1 (6 bases). CDR1 and CDR2 from the germline V gene are SGHAT and FQNNGV. Deletions cut 2 bases from V and 7 bases from J, with 15 bases between. The length of the CDR3 is 14 residues. The CDR3 protein is CASSLKRGTGEQYF. CDR3 sequence (DNA): TGTGCCAGCAGCTTAAAAAGGGGGACGGGGGAGCAGTACTTC. Full variable domain (rest looked up from reference TRBV11-2 and TRBJ2-7): EAGVAQSPRYKIIEKRQSVAFWCNPISGHATLYWYQQILGQGPKLLIQFQNNGVVDDSQLPKDRFSAERLKGVDSTLKIQPAKLEDSAVYLCASSLKRGTGEQYFGPGTRLTVT.

This sequence joins TRBV24-1 and TRBJ2-5; 8 bases map to TRBD1. Trimming at V came to 4 bases and at J to 1 base, leaving 4 bases not matched to a gene. CDR1 is KGHDR, CDR2 SFDVKD, per germline. The CDR3 sequence is 15 residues long. The DNA for the CDR3 is TGTGCCACCAGTGAACCGACAGGGGCCCAAGAGACCCAGTACTTC. As protein: CATSEPTGAQETQYF.

Written as DNA, the CDR3 is TGTGCCAGCAGCTCACGGGCAGGGAATGAAAAACTGTTTTTT. Translated: CASSSRAGNEKLFF. This chain joins TRBV27 and TRBJ1-4, with TRBD1 as a possible D gene (5 bases). The ends were cut back, 6 bases at V and 5 bases at J, with 13 bases in the middle. The germline gives CDR1 MNHEY, CDR2 SMNVEV (reference sequence). This CDR3 comprises 14 residues.

The chain links TRBV5-4 to TRBJ1-3; no clear D. Trimming left V 3 bases short and J 3 bases short, with 16 bases between. Germline V lookup: CDR1 SGHNT, CDR2 YYREEE (reference sequence). There are 16 residues in the CDR3. The CDR3, as DNA: TGTGCCAGCAGCTCGGGAGGCAGTCTTTTTGGAAACACCATATATTTT. Residues: CASSSGGSLFGNTIYF.

The rearrangement links TRBV6-5 to TRBJ2-5, with a tentative D call TRBD1 (6 bases). Trimming took 6 bases from V and 2 from J, leaving 13 bases between them. CDR1 MNHEY and CDR2 SVGAGI come from the germline V gene. This CDR3 comprises 14 residues. CDR3 nucleotide sequence: TGTGCCAGCAGACAGGGACAAAGACAAGAGACCCAGTACTTC. Translating it yields CASRQGQRQETQYF.

This chain links TRBV24-1 with TRBJ2-1; D is perhaps TRBD1 (5 bases). Germline CDR1 is KGHDR and CDR2 is SFDVKD. The CDR3 is 12 residues long. V was cut by 3 bases and J by 9 bases, with 8 bases left in between. The CDR3 bases are TGTGCCACCAGTGATGGACAACGTGAGCAGTTCTTC. Translated, it gives CATSDGQREQFF.

This chain joins TRBV19 and TRBJ1-1; D is unclear. Trimming left V 5 bases short and J 3 bases short, with 16 bases between. In germline, CDR1 is LNHDA, CDR2 SQIVND (reference sequence). This CDR3 comprises 15 residues. The CDR3 nucleotides are TGTGCCAGTAGTGATCGAACAGTTGGTCACACTGAAGCTTTCTTT. Amino acid sequence: CASSDRTVGHTEAFF.